The rows below give T cell receptor beta chains drawn from one sample of a study of vaccination and CD4 T cells after COVID-19. TCRdb independently ran MiXCR on the PCR reads; one entry per CDR3 protein. The sample has around 10,000 distinct CDR3 sequences; approximately 24% are singletons. No cognate antigen is known for these TCRs. Specimen: CD4+ T cells from blood, cultured in vitro, collected after SARS-CoV-2 vaccination. These receptors originate from a human donor who had recovered from COVID-19. Each CDR3 is given with its conserved first and last residue. Fields, in order: D gene, V gene, J gene, clone size, CDR3 DNA, CDR3 protein. D genes are given only for firm matches. Clone size is not always given. Where it is, it says once, few, many or a class for expanded clones.

D: NA
V: TRBV20-1
J: TRBJ1-5
size: few
DNA: TGCAGTGCTAGAAAGGACAGCAATCAGCCCCAGCATTTT
CDR3: CSARKDSNQPQHF

D: NA
V: TRBV6-5
J: TRBJ1-2
size: medium-sized
DNA: TGTGCCAGCAGTTCCGGGACGGACTTTAGCTATGGCTACACCTTC
CDR3: CASSSGTDFSYGYTF

D: NA
V: TRBV4-1
J: TRBJ1-1
size: NA
DNA: TGCGCCAGCAGCTCCCTGCGGGGAGGAAGGAACACTGAAGCTTTCTTT
CDR3: CASSSLRGGRNTEAFF

D: NA
V: TRBV6-1
J: TRBJ2-1
size: NA
DNA: TGTGCCAGCAGACTAGTCAATGAGCAGTTCTTC
CDR3: CASRLVNEQFF

D: TRBD2
V: TRBV28
J: TRBJ2-1
size: NA
DNA: TGTGCCAGCAGTTACTCGGGGGGAAGCGGGAGCGGGCAGTTCTTC
CDR3: CASSYSGGSGSGQFF

D: NA
V: TRBV11-1
J: TRBJ2-6
size: NA
DNA: TGTGCCAGCAACCGGGGTCCCGGGGCCAACGTCCTGACTTTC
CDR3: CASNRGPGANVLTF

D: TRBD2
V: TRBV10-3
J: TRBJ2-7
size: NA
DNA: TGTGCCATCAGTGCCGGGACTAGCGGGGGCTACGAGCAGTACTTC
CDR3: CAISAGTSGGYEQYF

D: NA
V: TRBV4-1
J: TRBJ1-3
size: NA
DNA: TGCGCCAGCAGCCAAGTTTTCCATATGGCGGGAAACACCATATATTTT
CDR3: CASSQVFHMAGNTIYF

D: NA
V: TRBV7-3
J: TRBJ2-1
size: few
DNA: TGTGCCAGCAGCCCTAAAATAGCGGCCTACAATGAGCAGTTCTTC
CDR3: CASSPKIAAYNEQFF

D: TRBD1
V: TRBV7-2
J: TRBJ2-1
size: NA
DNA: TGTGCCAGCAGCTTAGGTCCAGGGGGTTCCTACAATGAGCAGTTCTTC
CDR3: CASSLGPGGSYNEQFF

D: NA
V: TRBV7-2
J: TRBJ1-6
size: medium-sized
DNA: TGTGCCAGCAGCTTATTGGGCCGCGGCTCCTATAATTCACCCCTCCACTTT
CDR3: CASSLLGRGSYNSPLHF

D: NA
V: TRBV24-1
J: TRBJ2-1
size: NA
DNA: TGTGCCACCAGCTTGACCGGGAACAATGAGCAGTTCTTC
CDR3: CATSLTGNNEQFF

D: NA
V: TRBV20-1
J: TRBJ2-7
size: few
DNA: TGCAGTGCTTCCCGGACTAACTCCTACGAGCAGTACTTC
CDR3: CSASRTNSYEQYF

D: NA
V: TRBV19
J: TRBJ2-7
size: NA
DNA: TGTGCCAGTAGCTTGGACCATATCTCCTACGAGCAGTACTTC
CDR3: CASSLDHISYEQYF

D: NA
V: TRBV6-1
J: TRBJ1-2
size: NA
DNA: TGTGCCAGCAGCTTAACGGCGGGAACGGCCTATGGCTACACCTTC
CDR3: CASSLTAGTAYGYTF

D: NA
V: TRBV28
J: TRBJ1-2
size: NA
DNA: TGTGCCAGCACTTTCAAGTTGACAGCCCAATATGGCTACACCTTC
CDR3: CASTFKLTAQYGYTF

D: NA
V: TRBV20-1
J: TRBJ2-5
size: NA
DNA: TGCAGTGCTAGAGATGGGGTGAAAGAGGCCCAGTACTTC
CDR3: CSARDGVKEAQYF

D: TRBD2
V: TRBV5-1
J: TRBJ2-3
size: NA
DNA: TGCGCCAGCAGCCCCCCAAGCGGGAGTGGCACAGATACGCAGTATTTT
CDR3: CASSPPSGSGTDTQYF

D: NA
V: TRBV14
J: TRBJ1-6
size: few
DNA: TGTGCCAGCAGCGCCCTTCCGGGGCTGGGGAATTCACCCCTCCACTTT
CDR3: CASSALPGLGNSPLHF

D: NA
V: TRBV28
J: TRBJ2-6
size: few
DNA: TGTGCCAGCACCAGAGGGCGGATGCGCTCTGGGGCCAACGTCCTGACTTTC
CDR3: CASTRGRMRSGANVLTF

D: TRBD2
V: TRBV5-1
J: TRBJ2-5
size: NA
DNA: TGCGCCAGCAGCTTGGAACGGGCGGGAGGGCCGCGGGAGACCCAGTACTTC
CDR3: CASSLERAGGPRETQYF